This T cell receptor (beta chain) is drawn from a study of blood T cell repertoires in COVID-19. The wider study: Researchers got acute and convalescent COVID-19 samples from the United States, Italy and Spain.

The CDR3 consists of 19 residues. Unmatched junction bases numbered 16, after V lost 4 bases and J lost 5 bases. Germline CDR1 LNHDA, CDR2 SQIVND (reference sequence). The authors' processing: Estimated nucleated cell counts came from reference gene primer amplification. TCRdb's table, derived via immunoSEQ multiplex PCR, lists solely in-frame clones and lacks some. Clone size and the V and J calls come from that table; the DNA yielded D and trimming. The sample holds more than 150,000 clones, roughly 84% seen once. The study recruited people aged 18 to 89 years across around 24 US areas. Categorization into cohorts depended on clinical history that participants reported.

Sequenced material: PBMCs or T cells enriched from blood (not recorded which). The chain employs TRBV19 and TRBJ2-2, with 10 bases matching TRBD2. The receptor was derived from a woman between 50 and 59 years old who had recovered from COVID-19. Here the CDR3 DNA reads TGTGCCAGTAGTAAAGGTAGCGGGAGGCGCGTAGGGGGGACCGGGGAGCTGTTTTTT. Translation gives CASSKGSGRRVGGTGELFF.